Listed below are T cell receptor beta chains from one sample, sequenced in a study of cytomegalovirus exposure and HLA in healthy donors. Some clones are missing from TCRdb's copy, which holds only in-frame ones; the method was immunoSEQ multiplex PCR. The table has roughly 180,000 clones, around 80% seen once. The sequenced sample consisted of PBMCs. These receptors came from a girl aged 10 to 17 in good health and CMV-seropositive. The conserved cysteine and the conserved F or W are not part of the CDR3 here. The order of the fields is clone size, J gene, V gene, CDR3 protein. Expanded clones get a size class; other rows say once, few or many, or leave the size out.

clone_size: -; j_call: TRBJ2-5; v_call: TRBV27; cdr3_aa: ASSSPRTDRRETQY
clone_size: -; j_call: TRBJ2-7; v_call: TRBV11-2; cdr3_aa: ASSLLYYEQY
clone_size: -; j_call: TRBJ2-1; v_call: TRBV30; cdr3_aa: AWTPGTQYNEQF
clone_size: -; j_call: TRBJ1-2; v_call: TRBV28; cdr3_aa: ASSLTGNGYT
clone_size: -; j_call: TRBJ2-3; v_call: TRBV5-4; cdr3_aa: ASSSREGAKDTQY
clone_size: -; j_call: TRBJ1-1; v_call: TRBV10-3; cdr3_aa: AISKTGAGGTEAF
clone_size: -; j_call: TRBJ1-2; v_call: TRBV19; cdr3_aa: ASSRDRFYGYT
clone_size: once; j_call: TRBJ2-7; v_call: TRBV27; cdr3_aa: ASSLYRRDSYEQY
clone_size: once; j_call: TRBJ1-4; v_call: TRBV4-1; cdr3_aa: ASSQDAGSNEKLF
clone_size: -; j_call: TRBJ1-1; v_call: TRBV10-2; cdr3_aa: ASRETHNTEAF